These T cell receptor beta chains were read from a single sample in a study of OX40 agonist ivuxolimab in advanced cancers. Measured with immunoSEQ multiplex PCR; TCRdb has only the in-frame clones, and not every one. In the table there are tens of thousands of clones, around four fifths of which are singletons. Material: CD4+ or CD8+ T cells sorted from blood, obtained in a trial of the OX40 agonist ivuxolimab. The source is an adult with an advanced solid tumor such as melanoma, head and neck, liver or kidney cancer. Both conserved end residues are part of each CDR3. D genes are given only for firm matches. Part of the rows lack a size; the others show once, few, many or a class for expanded clones.

clone size	V gene	CDR3 length	D gene	J gene	CDR3 DNA	CDR3 protein
once	TRBV10-3	17	-	TRBJ2-3	TGTGCCATCAGTGAGAAAAAAGGAGCGGCCCGCACAGATACGCAGTATTTT	CAISEKKGAARTDTQYF
-	TRBV6-6	15	TRBD1	TRBJ1-1	TGTGCCAGCAGCCTCCAGACAGGGAGGAACACTGAAGCTTTCTTT	CASSLQTGRNTEAFF
once	TRBV7-9	14	-	TRBJ1-2	TGTGCCAGCAGCTCACTCGACAGGCCCTATGGCTACACCTTC	CASSSLDRPYGYTF
-	TRBV19	12	-	TRBJ2-7	TGTGCCAGTAGTCCAGGATCCTACGAGCAGTACTTC	CASSPGSYEQYF
few	TRBV27	13	-	TRBJ2-1	TGTGCCAGCAGTTTTGGGGCTAACAATGAGCAGTTCTTC	CASSFGANNEQFF
-	TRBV5-6	14	-	TRBJ1-1	TGTGCCAGCACTATAATGGGCAGTAAGGCTGAAGCTTTCTTT	CASTIMGSKAEAFF
once	TRBV9	20	TRBD2	TRBJ2-7	TGTGCCAGCAGCTCGGGACCTCCGGGACTAGCGGGGGGGCTTCCCTACGAGCAGTACTTC	CASSSGPPGLAGGLPYEQYF
-	TRBV15	15	TRBD2	TRBJ2-2	TGTGCCACCAGCTCCCAGCGGGGACCAACCGGGGAGCTGTTTTTT	CATSSQRGPTGELFF
-	TRBV28	14	-	TRBJ2-3	TGTGCCAGCAGTTTGGGGCAGGGGTCAGATACGCAGTATTTT	CASSLGQGSDTQYF
-	TRBV15	13	-	TRBJ1-3	TGTGCCACCAGCAGGGACGCTGGAAACACCATATATTTT	CATSRDAGNTIYF
few	TRBV30	16	-	TRBJ1-1	TGTGCCTGGAGCGAGGGCACAACAGCAATGAACACTGAAGCTTTCTTT	CAWSEGTTAMNTEAFF
-	TRBV5-6	14	-	TRBJ1-2	TGTGCCAGCAGCTTATACCTGGGTCGCTATGGCTACACCTTC	CASSLYLGRYGYTF
few	TRBV7-9	13	-	TRBJ2-5	TGTGCCAGCAGCTTATCAGCGGAAGAGACCCAGTACTTC	CASSLSAEETQYF
-	TRBV2	17	-	TRBJ2-1	TGTGCCAGCACGTTCCCCGTCACTAGCCCGTCCTACAATGAGCAGTTCTTC	CASTFPVTSPSYNEQFF
-	TRBV27	14	-	TRBJ2-7	TGTGCCAGCAGTTCCGGGCTCGCGAACTACGAGCAGTACTTC	CASSSGLANYEQYF
-	TRBV28	15	-	TRBJ2-1	TGTGCCAGCAGTCTTAGCGTGGACTCCTACAATGAGCAGTTCTTC	CASSLSVDSYNEQFF
-	TRBV10-2	15	TRBD2	TRBJ2-1	TGCGCCAGCAGTGAGTCAGGGACTAGCCACAATGAGCAGTTCTTC	CASSESGTSHNEQFF
-	TRBV19	17	-	TRBJ2-1	TGTGCCAGTAGTATTACCGATCGGGACATACTCTACAATGAGCAGTTCTTC	CASSITDRDILYNEQFF
-	TRBV9	13	-	TRBJ2-3	TGTGCCAGCAGTAAATCGGACACAGATACGCAGTATTTT	CASSKSDTDTQYF
-	TRBV4-1	17	-	TRBJ2-3	TGCGCCAGCAGCCAAGGTTCCGGCACCCCGAGCACAGATACGCAGTATTTT	CASSQGSGTPSTDTQYF
once	TRBV19	13	TRBD2	TRBJ2-2	TGTGCCATCAGCGGGAGCGGCACCGGGGAGCTGTTTTTT	CAISGSGTGELFF
-	TRBV7-9	13	-	TRBJ2-5	TGTGCCAGCAGCTTAGTTGGTGTAGAGACCCAGTACTTC	CASSLVGVETQYF
-	TRBV7-8	13	-	TRBJ2-1	TGTGCCAGCAGCTTAGACTGGTACAATGAGCAGTTCTTC	CASSLDWYNEQFF
-	TRBV7-9	16	TRBD2	TRBJ2-7	TGTGCCAGCAGATCCGGGACTAGCAGGGGCCTCCACGAGCAGTACTTC	CASRSGTSRGLHEQYF